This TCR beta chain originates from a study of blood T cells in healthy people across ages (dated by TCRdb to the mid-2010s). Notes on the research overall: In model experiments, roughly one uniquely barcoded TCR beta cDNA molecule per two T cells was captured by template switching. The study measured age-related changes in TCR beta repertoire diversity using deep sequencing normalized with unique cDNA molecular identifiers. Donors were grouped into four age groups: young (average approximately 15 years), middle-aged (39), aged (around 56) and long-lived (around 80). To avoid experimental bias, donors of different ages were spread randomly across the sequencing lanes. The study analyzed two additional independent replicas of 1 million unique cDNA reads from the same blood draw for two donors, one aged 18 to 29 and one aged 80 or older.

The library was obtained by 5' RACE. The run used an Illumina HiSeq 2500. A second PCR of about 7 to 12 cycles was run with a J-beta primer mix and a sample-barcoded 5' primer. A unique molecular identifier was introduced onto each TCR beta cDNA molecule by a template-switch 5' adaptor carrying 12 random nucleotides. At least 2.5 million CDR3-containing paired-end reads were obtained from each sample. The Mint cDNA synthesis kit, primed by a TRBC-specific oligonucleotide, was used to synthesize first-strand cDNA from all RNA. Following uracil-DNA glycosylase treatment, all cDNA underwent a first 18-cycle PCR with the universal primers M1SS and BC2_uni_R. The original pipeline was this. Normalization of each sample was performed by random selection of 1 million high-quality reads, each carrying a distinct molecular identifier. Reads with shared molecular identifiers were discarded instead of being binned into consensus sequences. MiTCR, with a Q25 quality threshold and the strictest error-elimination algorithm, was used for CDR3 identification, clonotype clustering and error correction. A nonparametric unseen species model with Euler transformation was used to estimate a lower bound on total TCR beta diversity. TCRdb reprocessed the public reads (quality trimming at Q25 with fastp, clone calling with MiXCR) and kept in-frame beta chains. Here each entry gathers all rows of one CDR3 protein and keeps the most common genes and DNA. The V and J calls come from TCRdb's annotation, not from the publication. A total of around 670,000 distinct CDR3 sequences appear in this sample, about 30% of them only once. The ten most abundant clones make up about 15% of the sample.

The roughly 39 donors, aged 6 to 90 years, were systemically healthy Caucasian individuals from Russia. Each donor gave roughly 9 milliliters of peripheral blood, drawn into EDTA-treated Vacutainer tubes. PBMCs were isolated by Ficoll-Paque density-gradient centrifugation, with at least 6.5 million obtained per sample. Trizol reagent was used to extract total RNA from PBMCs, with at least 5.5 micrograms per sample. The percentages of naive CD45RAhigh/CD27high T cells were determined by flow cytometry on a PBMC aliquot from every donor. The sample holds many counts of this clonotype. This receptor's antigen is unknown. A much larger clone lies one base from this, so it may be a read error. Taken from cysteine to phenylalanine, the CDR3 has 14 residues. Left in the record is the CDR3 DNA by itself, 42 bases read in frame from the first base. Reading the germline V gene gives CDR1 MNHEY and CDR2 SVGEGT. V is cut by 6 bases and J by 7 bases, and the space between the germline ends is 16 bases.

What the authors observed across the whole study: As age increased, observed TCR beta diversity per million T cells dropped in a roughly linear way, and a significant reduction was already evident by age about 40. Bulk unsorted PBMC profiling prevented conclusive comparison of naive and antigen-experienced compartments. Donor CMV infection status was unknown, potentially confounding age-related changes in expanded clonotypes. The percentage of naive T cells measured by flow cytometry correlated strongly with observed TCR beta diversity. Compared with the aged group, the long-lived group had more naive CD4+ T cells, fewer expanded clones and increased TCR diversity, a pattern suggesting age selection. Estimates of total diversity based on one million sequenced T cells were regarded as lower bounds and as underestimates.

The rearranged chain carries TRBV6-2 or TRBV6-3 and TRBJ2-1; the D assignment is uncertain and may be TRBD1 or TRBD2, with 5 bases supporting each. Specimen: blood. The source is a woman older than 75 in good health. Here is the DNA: TGTGCCAGCAGGTACGGCGCTGGGGGTAATGAGCAGTTCTTC. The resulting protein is CASRYGAGGNEQFF.